This T cell receptor (beta chain) was obtained from a study of human T cells and chemical hapten exposure. Individual cDNA molecules in this library carried unique molecular identifiers. TCRdb reprocessed the RACE reads via MiXCR and lists one record per CDR3 protein. The sample consists of about 380,000 distinct CDR3 sequences, roughly 4.8% of them appearing once. Time point described: patch test 1, 2 weeks after DPC sensitization. Treatment here: therapeutic diphenylcyclopropenone sensitization with weekly scalp DPC. The CDR3 totals 12 residues. This clonotype was found many times. This clonotype originated in a woman aged 45-65 years with alopecia areata. Some clones in this sample may be carry-over from other donors' samples. The specimen was whole blood, collected in connection with sensitization to the hapten diphenylcyclopropenone (DPC). J is TRBJ2-7 and V is TRBV12-3 or TRBV12-4; a weak D match, TRBD2 (5 bases). CDR3: CACGPSSYEQYF. As DNA, the CDR3 is TGTGCTTGCGGGCCTAGCTCCTACGAGCAGTACTTC.